This T cell receptor beta chain was identified in a study of T cells after yellow fever vaccination. Study-level points and caveats: Contaminants from the bulk population, in the form of abundant clonotypes, could be found in FACS-sorted repertoires. Overlap between CD4 and CD8 compartments was detected for a small share of clonotypes.

A process of 5'RACE template switching, which added a universal primer site and UMIs, was used to make TCR cDNA. TCRdb re-called the 5' RACE reads with MiXCR, one entry per CDR3 protein. The sample contains around 300,000 distinct CDR3 sequences, 3.5% to 4.5% of which appear only once. The germline gives CDR1 MRHNA, CDR2 SNTAGT. V was clipped by 4 bases and J by 1 base; unmatched bases: 0. This CDR3 region has 15 residues. This clonotype was seen many times. The antigen is unknown. The sequences come from PBMCs, collected 15 days after the yellow fever booster vaccination. The rearrangement joins TRBV6-4 to TRBJ2-3; 12 nucleotides align to TRBD2. The sequence was collected from a man aged 18 to 35 who received the YFV17D yellow fever vaccine. CDR3 DNA: TGTGCCAGCAGTGGGACTAGCGGGGGCACAGATACGCAGTATTTT. Translating gives CASSGTSGGTDTQYF.